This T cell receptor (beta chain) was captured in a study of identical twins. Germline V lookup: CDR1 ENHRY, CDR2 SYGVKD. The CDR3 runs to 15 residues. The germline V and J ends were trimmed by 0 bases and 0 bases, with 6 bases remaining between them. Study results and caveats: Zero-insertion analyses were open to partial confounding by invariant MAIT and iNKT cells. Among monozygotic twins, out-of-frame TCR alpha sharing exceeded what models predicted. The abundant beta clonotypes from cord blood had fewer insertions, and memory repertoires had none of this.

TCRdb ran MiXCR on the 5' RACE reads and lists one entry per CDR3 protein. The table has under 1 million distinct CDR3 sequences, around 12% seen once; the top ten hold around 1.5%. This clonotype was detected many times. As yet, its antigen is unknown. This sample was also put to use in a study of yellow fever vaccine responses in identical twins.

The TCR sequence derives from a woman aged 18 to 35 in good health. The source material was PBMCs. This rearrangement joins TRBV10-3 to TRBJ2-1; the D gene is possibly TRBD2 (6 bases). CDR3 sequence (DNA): TGTGCCATCAGTGAGTCCGGGAGCTCCTACAATGAGCAGTTCTTC. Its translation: CAISESGSSYNEQFF.